The 25 T cell receptor beta chains below come from one sample, sequenced in a study of T cells in Graves' hyperthyroidism and ophthalmopathy. Amplified TCR beta CDR3 regions derived from RNA transcripts. The HTBI primer set drove a first-round RT-PCR of the TCR CDR3. TCRdb re-analysed the multiplex PCR reads in MiXCR, keeping a single row per CDR3 protein. The table has 450,000 to 650,000 distinct CDR3 sequences, approximately 17% seen once. Sequenced sample: blood. These receptors were collected from a woman between 18 and 29 years old with Graves' ophthalmopathy.

This clonotype came up many times. The chain employs TRBV2 and TRBJ2-1, with a possible D match to TRBD1 (7 bases). Germline V gene lookup returns CDR1 SNHLY and CDR2 FYNNEI. V lost 7 bases, J lost 4 bases, and 11 bases lay in between. The CDR3 loop spans 13 amino acids. CDR3 sequence (DNA): TGTGCCAGCACCGGGGGACAGTACAATGAGCAGTTCTTC. Residues: CASTGGQYNEQFF. Combining the CDR3 with reference TRBV2 and TRBJ2-1 gives the whole variable domain EPEVTQTPSHQVTQMGQEVILRCVPISNHLYFYWYRQILGQKVEFLVSFYNNEISEKSEIFDDQFSVERPDGSNFTLKIRSTKLEDSAMYFCASTGGQYNEQFFGPGTRLTVL.

The chain has TRBV19 and TRBJ1-6; D is uncertain. The V and J ends lost 7 bases and 8 bases respectively, with 12 bases between them. The CDR3 runs 13 residues. Per the germline V gene, CDR1 is LNHDA and CDR2 is SQIVND (reference sequence). The chain's CDR3 is CASKGFLDSPLHF. The CDR3 region has the DNA TGTGCCAGTAAAGGGTTTTTGGATTCACCCCTCCACTTT.

This clonotype has only a few counts. The V call is TRBV24-1, the J call TRBJ2-1; no firm D call. V was clipped by 6 bases and J by 0 bases, with 5 bases between them. The germline V gene has CDR1 KGHDR and CDR2 SFDVKD. The CDR3 loop spans 13 amino acids. As DNA, the CDR3 is TGTGCCACCAGTCAAGCCTCCTACAATGAGCAGTTCTTC. Residues: CATSQASYNEQFF.

The V gene is TRBV7-2, the J gene TRBJ1-6, with D perhaps TRBD1 (6 bases). V was shortened by 1 base and J by 9 bases, with 13 bases between the two germline ends. The length of the CDR3 is 15 residues. Germline V lookup: CDR1 SGHTA, CDR2 FQGNSA. The CDR3 region has the DNA TGTGCCAGCAGCTTAGGTTGGGGGCAGGGTTCACCCCTCCACTTT. Encoded protein: CASSLGWGQGSPLHF. Based on the CDR3 plus reference TRBV7-2 and TRBJ1-6, the full variable domain is GAGVSQSPSNKVTEKGKDVELRCDPISGHTALYWYRQSLGQGLEFLIYFQGNSAPDKSGLPSDRFSAERTGGSVSTLTIQRTQQEDSAVYLCASSLGWGQGSPLHFGNGTRLTVT.

This clonotype was found a few times. The chain joins TRBV9 to TRBJ2-1; D may correspond to TRBD1 or TRBD2 (5 bases each). V was cut by 3 bases and J by 5 bases, with 12 bases left in between. The CDR3 covers 14 residues. Germline CDR1 reads SGDLS; CDR2 reads YYNGEE. CDR3 sequence reads: CASSGRERDNEQFF. DNA for the CDR3: TGTGCCAGCAGCGGCAGGGAGAGGGACAATGAGCAGTTCTTC. The variable domain in full, completed from reference TRBV9 and TRBJ2-1, reads DSGVTQTPKHLITATGQRVTLRCSPRSGDLSVYWYQQSLDQGLQFLIQYYNGEERAKGNILERFSAQQFPDLHSELNLSSLELGDSALYFCASSGRERDNEQFFGPGTRLTVL.

The chain joins TRBV25-1 to TRBJ2-5; TRBD2 matches at 12 bases. Germline V gene data show CDR1 as MGHDK and CDR2 as SYGVNS. The V segment lost 5 bases and the J segment 4 bases; nucleotides outside the gene matches: 5. The CDR3 is made up of 15 amino acids. CDR3 in DNA: TGTGCCAGCAGTTTATCGACTAGCGGGAGAGAGACCCAGTACTTC. Translated, it gives CASSLSTSGRETQYF.

The chain carries TRBV11-2 and TRBJ2-1; TRBD2 matches 9 bases. V dropped 5 bases and J dropped 8; count of bases not matched to a gene: 10. Germline CDR1 SGHAT, CDR2 FQNNGV. This CDR3 comprises 15 residues. The CDR3 DNA reads TGTGCCAGCAGCCTCCTAGCGGGGAGTGGGTATGAGCAGTTCTTC. It translates to CASSLLAGSGYEQFF.

The genes are TRBV4-1 and TRBJ1-1; unclear D gene. There are 15 residues in the CDR3. V gave up 1 base and J gave up 6 bases, with 15 bases separating them. Germline values: CDR1 MGHRA, CDR2 YSYEKL. CDR3 loop: CASSQATVGVPEAFF. CDR3 nucleotide sequence: TGCGCCAGCAGCCAAGCAACAGTCGGGGTCCCTGAAGCTTTCTTT.

The CDR3 DNA follows: TGTGCCAGCAGCGTGGTAAGCGGTCTCTCCTACAATGAGCAGTTCTTC. Amino acid sequence: CASSVVSGLSYNEQFF. The J gene is TRBJ2-1, the V gene TRBV9; weak D call: TRBD2 (5 bases). V lost 2 bases and J lost 0, with 12 bases in between. The CDR3 extends over 16 amino acids. CDR1 is SGDLS and CDR2 is YYNGEE in the germline V gene.

The V call is TRBV20-1, the J call TRBJ2-7; tentative D call: TRBD2 (6 bases). Germline V gene sequence: CDR1 DFQATT, CDR2 SNEGSKA (reference sequence). CDR3 length: 15 residues. V was clipped by 3 bases and J by 1 base, with 16 bases between them. The CDR3 nucleotides are TGCAGTGCTAGTCGTCCCGGGGGAGTATCCTACGAGCAGTACTTC. This translates into CSASRPGGVSYEQYF.

This clonotype was found many times. This rearrangement joins TRBV3-1 to TRBJ2-7, with D tentatively TRBD1 (6 bases). V was clipped by 4 bases and J by 2 bases, with 12 bases between them. This CDR3 comprises 14 residues. Germline CDR1 is LGHDT and CDR2 is YNNKEL (reference sequence). Here the CDR3 DNA reads TGTGCCAGCAGCCCGAACAGGGTCGCCTACGAGCAGTACTTC. This sequence encodes CASSPNRVAYEQYF.

There are many counts of this clonotype. The chain recombines TRBV28 with TRBJ1-5, with D possibly matching TRBD1 (6 bases). Trimming cost V 6 bases and J 4 bases, with 19 bases left between them. Germline CDR1 reads MDHEN; CDR2 reads SYDVKM. The CDR3 runs 16 residues. The chain's CDR3 is CASSLAGGGGNQPQHF. CDR3 in DNA: TGTGCCAGCAGCCTCGCTGGGGGAGGGGGTAATCAGCCCCAGCATTTT.

V is TRBV29-1 and J is TRBJ2-7, with 9 bases identical to TRBD1. Germline V gives CDR1 SQVTM, CDR2 ANQGSEA. Trimming at V came to 8 bases and at J to 1 base, leaving 6 bases not matched to a gene. The CDR3 has 13 amino acids. The CDR3 protein is CSCTGGESYEQYF. DNA for the CDR3: TGCAGCTGTACAGGGGGCGAGTCCTACGAGCAGTACTTC.

Worth noting for this clonotype: This could be a read error, since a much larger clone is one nucleotide away. The rearrangement uses TRBV5-1 and TRBJ1-2, with D perhaps matching TRBD1 (5 bases). The germline gives CDR1 SGHRS, CDR2 YFSETQ. Trimming pared 2 bases from V and 8 bases from J, leaving 16 bases between. The CDR3 spans 14 residues. CDR3 DNA: TGCGCCAGCAGCTTACAAGGCAGGGATGGAGGCTACACCTTC. Its translation is CASSLQGRDGGYTF.

This clonotype was found many times. The gene calls are TRBV13 and TRBJ2-1, with TRBD1 matching over 8 bases. The germline V gene has CDR1 PRHDT and CDR2 FYEKMQ (reference sequence). Germline trimming cut 0 bases from V and 8 bases from J; bases unmatched to any gene: 6. CDR3 length equals 15 residues. The CDR3 nucleotides read TGTGCCAGCAGCTTAGGGATGGACAGGGTCCATGAGCAGTTCTTC. This translates into CASSLGMDRVHEQFF.

This clonotype has a count of ten or more. V is TRBV9 and J is TRBJ2-2, with 9 bases aligning to TRBD2. Germline trimming cut 3 bases from V and 8 bases from J; bases unmatched to any gene: 5. CDR1 SGDLS and CDR2 YYNGEE come from the germline V gene. The CDR3 runs 14 residues. This CDR3 is CASSEGLAVGELFF. The DNA for the CDR3 is TGTGCCAGCAGCGAGGGACTAGCAGTGGGGGAGCTGTTTTTT.

Comments on this clonotype: A much larger clone sits a single nucleotide away, making a read error possible. The chain joins TRBV20-1 to TRBJ2-3; D call uncertain. The CDR3 has 15 amino acids. Per germline, CDR1 DFQATT and CDR2 SNEGSKA (reference sequence). CDR3 region: CSARDWSSSTDTQCF. In nucleotides, the CDR3 is TGCAGTGCTAGAGATTGGAGCAGTTCCACAGATACGCAGTGTTTT.

The chain links TRBV5-1 to TRBJ2-3, with 7 bases matching TRBD1. CDR3 length: 16 amino acids. Unmatched junction bases numbered 8, after V lost 4 bases and J lost 0 bases. CDR1 and CDR2 from the germline V gene are SGHRS and YFSETQ. The CDR3 reads CASSPDRVPSTDTQYF. CDR3 nucleotides: TGCGCCAGCAGCCCCGACAGGGTCCCTAGCACAGATACGCAGTATTTT.

This clonotype occurred many times. This chain uses TRBV30 with TRBJ1-2, with 10 bases fitting TRBD1. CDR1 is GTSNPN, CDR2 SVGIG, per germline (reference sequence). V trimming: 3 bases; J trimming: 6 bases; junction bases outside the gene matches: 7. This CDR3 has 14 residues. CDR3 nucleotides: TGTGCCTGGAGCGACGGGACAGGGGAGCATGGCTACACCTTC. Translating it yields CAWSDGTGEHGYTF.

In its sample, this clonotype was seen many times. The rearrangement joins TRBV18 to TRBJ1-2; 9 positions match TRBD1. J was trimmed by 11 bases and V by 2 bases; bases with no gene match: 9. The CDR3 is 14 residues long. Germline V gene data show CDR1 as KGHSH and CDR2 as LQKENI. The CDR3 DNA reads as TGTGCCAGCTCACCATCTGACAGGGGGACCCTTTACACCTTC. This encodes CASSPSDRGTLYTF.

This clonotype was recorded at least ten times. The gene calls are TRBV20-1 and TRBJ2-3; 8 bases fit TRBD2. Trimming cost V 1 base and J 6 bases; bases outside gene matches: 9. CDR1 DFQATT and CDR2 SNEGSKA come from the germline V gene (reference sequence). The CDR3 is made up of 15 amino acids. CDR3 nucleotide sequence: TGCAGTGCTAGAGTGCCTAGCGGGCCCGGGGATACGCAGTATTTT. This gives the protein CSARVPSGPGDTQYF.

This clonotype was seen ten or more times. This chain's CDR3 is CASSLNGGNSYEQYF. The CDR3 DNA follows: TGTGCCAGCAGCTTAAACGGAGGGAACTCCTACGAGCAGTACTTC. V and J are TRBV7-3 and TRBJ2-7; D perhaps matches TRBD2 (6 bases). Per germline, CDR1 SGHTA and CDR2 FQGTGA. This CDR3 region has 15 residues. V was pared by 1 base and J by 0 bases, with 10 bases between.

About this clonotype itself: This may come from a read error, since a much larger clone is one base off. V and J are TRBV12-3 or TRBV12-4 and TRBJ2-2; 10 nucleotides line up with TRBD1. The CDR3 loop spans 17 amino acids. V dropped 5 bases and J dropped 4; count of bases not matched to a gene: 10. The DNA of the CDR3 is TGTGCCAGCAGTCCGCGGACAGGGGGAAGAAGCACCGGGGAGCTGTTTTTT. This encodes CASSPRTGGRSTGELFF.

In this sample, this clonotype turned up many times. CDR3 residues: CASSETYEQYF. The DNA for the CDR3 is TGTGCCAGCAGTGAGACCTACGAGCAGTACTTC. The chain uses TRBV2 and TRBJ2-7; D unclear. V lost 3 bases to trimming and J lost 2 bases, with 2 bases between them. The CDR3 sequence is 11 residues long. Germline lookup yields CDR1 SNHLY and CDR2 FYNNEI.

V gene TRBV28 combines with J gene TRBJ1-5; 7 positions agree with TRBD1. The CDR3 spans 16 residues. The germline gives CDR1 MDHEN, CDR2 SYDVKM. J lost 6 bases, V lost 7 bases, and 15 bases had no gene match. In nucleotides, the CDR3 is TGTGCCAGCACCAACATTACAGGGGCCCGTGCTCAGCCCCAGCATTTT. It is translated as CASTNITGARAQPQHF.